The rows below give T cell receptor beta chains drawn from one sample of a study of blood T cell repertoires in COVID-19. The table came from immunoSEQ multiplex PCR; TCRdb's copy has only in-frame clones and leaves some out. The sample holds 35,000 to 45,000 clones, around 85% seen once. The sequenced material came from peripheral blood. These receptors all come from a man aged 50-59 years with active COVID-19. The CDR3 runs from the conserved cysteine through the conserved F or W. The D gene is left open where the match is weak. Size is omitted from some rows. Given values are once, few, many or a class for expanded clones.

TRBV5-4	TRBJ2-4	TRBD1	.	CASSLQGSKNIQYF	TGTGCCAGCAGCCTACAGGGGAGCAAAAACATTCAGTACTTC
TRBV18	TRBJ1-2	.	.	CASSPGEGPNYGYTF	TGTGCCAGCTCCCCCGGGGAGGGCCCCAACTATGGCTACACCTTC
TRBV19	TRBJ2-7	TRBD2	.	CASSPERGHEQYF	TGTGCCAGTAGTCCGGAGCGGGGCCACGAGCAGTACTTC
TRBV5-1	TRBJ1-2	TRBD1	few	CASSETGGGDGYTF	TGCGCCAGCAGCGAGACAGGGGGCGGGGATGGCTACACCTTC
TRBV5-4	TRBJ1-4	TRBD1	once	CASSSLGQATTNEKLFF	TGTGCCAGCAGCTCCCTGGGACAGGCTACAACTAATGAAAAACTGTTTTTT
TRBV28	TRBJ1-5	.	.	CASSLDTGNQPQHF	TGTGCCAGCAGTTTAGATACGGGAAATCAGCCCCAGCATTTT
TRBV6-2/TRBV6-3	TRBJ2-7	TRBD2	.	CASSYGLAESYEQYF	TGTGCCAGCAGTTACGGACTAGCGGAGTCCTACGAGCAGTACTTC
TRBV5-1	TRBJ2-7	.	.	CASSRGAGYYEQYF	TGCGCCAGCAGCCGGGGAGCGGGCTACTACGAGCAGTACTTC
TRBV27	TRBJ1-2	TRBD1	.	CASSRTGGANYGYTF	TGTGCCAGCAGTCGGACAGGGGGCGCGAACTATGGCTACACCTTC
TRBV5-4	TRBJ1-5	.	.	CASSSRGGRRGTQPQHF	TGTGCCAGCAGCTCCCGGGGAGGGAGGCGAGGAACCCAGCCCCAGCATTTT
TRBV27	TRBJ2-1	TRBD1	.	CASSLFVQGIPNEQFF	TGTGCCAGCAGTTTATTTGTACAGGGGATCCCCAATGAGCAGTTCTTC
TRBV4-1	TRBJ2-1	TRBD1	few	CASSSPGQGKYNEQFF	TGCGCCAGCAGCTCGCCGGGACAGGGTAAATACAATGAGCAGTTCTTC
TRBV21-1	TRBJ2-1	.	.	CAWLVPQQFF	TGTGCCTGGCTGGTCCCCCAGCAGTTCTTC
TRBV7-3	TRBJ2-1	TRBD1	.	CASSLPHLETGGYNEQFF	TGTGCCAGCAGCTTACCCCATCTCGAGACAGGGGGGTACAATGAGCAGTTCTTC
TRBV29-1	TRBJ1-1	.	.	CSVVWPGIKNTEAFF	TGCAGCGTTGTTTGGCCAGGGATAAAGAACACTGAAGCTTTCTTT
TRBV2	TRBJ1-6	TRBD1	few	CASMGDRGRNSPLHF	TGTGCCAGCATGGGGGACAGGGGGCGGAATTCACCCCTCCACTTT
TRBV29-1	TRBJ1-1	TRBD1	.	CSAVSGTGVEAFF	TGCAGCGCGGTCTCCGGGACAGGGGTTGAAGCTTTCTTT
TRBV7-8	TRBJ2-5	TRBD1	.	CASSEPGQQETQYF	TGTGCCAGCAGCGAACCGGGACAGCAAGAGACCCAGTACTTC
TRBV3-1/TRBV3-2	TRBJ1-4	.	.	CASSTDRKGRKLFF	TGTGCCAGCAGCACGGACAGAAAGGGGCGAAAACTGTTTTTT
TRBV15	TRBJ1-1	TRBD1	.	CATSQGVRTEAFF	TGTGCCACCAGCCAGGGGGTAAGGACTGAAGCTTTCTTT
TRBV28	TRBJ2-7	TRBD2	.	CASSLPSGSGSIEQYF	TGTGCCAGCAGTTTACCCTCGGGTAGCGGGAGTATCGAGCAGTACTTC
TRBV2	TRBJ1-1	.	.	CASSGTTRSGNTEAFF	TGTGCCAGCAGTGGGACAACCAGATCGGGGAACACTGAAGCTTTCTTT
TRBV27	TRBJ1-5	.	.	CASSLLSVGQGGQPQHF	TGTGCCAGCAGTTTATTGTCAGTCGGGCAGGGAGGTCAGCCCCAGCATTTT
TRBV7-6	TRBJ2-3	.	.	CASSLTYRARTDTQYF	TGTGCCAGCAGCTTAACATACAGGGCGAGGACAGATACGCAGTATTTT
TRBV12-3/TRBV12-4	TRBJ1-2	.	.	CASSPGQGLGYTF	TGTGCCAGCAGTCCCGGGCAGGGTCTTGGCTACACCTTC
TRBV7-2	TRBJ2-5	TRBD2	.	CASSLAGGETQYF	TGTGCCAGCAGCTTGGCGGGGGGAGAGACCCAGTACTTC
TRBV5-4	TRBJ2-1	.	.	CASSTPTQGNEQFF	TGTGCCAGCAGCACGCCGACCCAGGGCAATGAGCAGTTCTTC
TRBV28	TRBJ2-1	TRBD1	.	CASSWGGQGNNEQFF	TGTGCCAGCTCCTGGGGGGGACAGGGTAACAATGAGCAGTTCTTC
TRBV5-1	TRBJ2-1	.	.	CASRPGVSYNEQFF	TGCGCCAGCCGCCCAGGGGTATCGTACAATGAGCAGTTCTTC
TRBV5-8	TRBJ2-1	.	.	CASSLGYSSYNEQFF	TGTGCCAGCAGCTTGGGTTACAGCTCCTACAATGAGCAGTTCTTC
TRBV9	TRBJ2-1	TRBD2	.	CASSAERGSGPFGNEQFF	TGTGCCAGCAGCGCGGAAAGGGGTAGCGGGCCCTTCGGGAATGAGCAGTTCTTC
TRBV5-1	TRBJ2-3	.	.	CASSLALHGDTDTQYF	TGCGCCAGCAGCTTGGCCTTGCACGGGGACACAGATACGCAGTATTTT
TRBV5-1	TRBJ2-1	TRBD2	.	CASSLEAGAAYNEQFF	TGCGCCAGCAGCTTGGAGGCGGGAGCGGCCTACAATGAGCAGTTCTTC
TRBV7-2	TRBJ1-6	.	few	CASTIPTAYSPLHF	TGTGCCAGCACGATCCCCACAGCTTATTCACCCCTCCACTTT
TRBV4-3	TRBJ1-2	TRBD1	.	CASSQETGAYSYGYTF	TGCGCCAGCAGCCAAGAGACAGGGGCTTACTCCTATGGCTACACCTTC
TRBV4-1	TRBJ2-7	.	medium-sized	CASSQIFRSYEQYF	TGCGCCAGCAGCCAAATATTCCGCTCCTACGAGCAGTACTTC
TRBV18	TRBJ2-7	.	.	CASSPPEGGNEQYF	TGTGCCAGCTCACCACCGGAGGGGGGGAACGAGCAGTACTTC
TRBV10-3	TRBJ1-6	.	.	CAIRDTYNSPLHF	TGTGCCATCCGGGACACTTATAATTCACCCCTCCACTTT
TRBV9	TRBJ1-1	.	.	CASSVQGLGEAFF	TGTGCCAGCAGCGTGCAGGGGCTCGGTGAAGCTTTCTTT
TRBV7-9	TRBJ2-1	.	.	CASSLDGLSYNEQFF	TGTGCCAGCAGCTTAGATGGCCTCTCCTACAATGAGCAGTTCTTC
TRBV12-5	TRBJ2-2	.	once	CASGKDTNTGELFF	TGTGCTAGTGGGAAAGACACAAACACCGGGGAGCTGTTTTTT
TRBV28	TRBJ2-4	TRBD2	.	CASSPASGKNIQYF	TGTGCCAGCAGTCCCGCTAGCGGCAAAAACATTCAGTACTTC
TRBV7-9	TRBJ2-3	.	.	CASSSRVPWQYF	TGTGCCAGCAGCTCCAGGGTCCCCTGGCAGTATTTT
TRBV7-9	TRBJ2-3	.	.	CASSPNLQGIRTDTQYF	TGTGCCAGCAGCCCAAATCTCCAGGGGATACGCACAGATACGCAGTATTTT
TRBV7-6	TRBJ1-4	TRBD1	.	CASSFGTGKDEKLFF	TGTGCCAGCAGCTTCGGGACAGGGAAGGATGAAAAACTGTTTTTT
TRBV29-1	TRBJ1-2	.	.	CSVERTGEQNYGYTF	TGCAGCGTTGAACGAACAGGAGAGCAAAACTATGGCTACACCTTC
TRBV5-1	TRBJ2-1	.	.	CASSLEGTYNEQFF	TGCGCCAGCAGCTTGGAGGGGACCTACAATGAGCAGTTCTTC
TRBV7-2	TRBJ2-2	.	.	CASSPDIANTGELFF	TGTGCCAGCAGCCCTGACATTGCGAACACCGGGGAGCTGTTTTTT
TRBV7-6	TRBJ2-5	.	.	CASSLEPRVETQYF	TGTGCCAGCAGCTTAGAACCCCGGGTCGAGACCCAGTACTTC
TRBV7-2	TRBJ2-2	.	.	CASSLVTTNTGELFF	TGTGCCAGCAGCTTAGTGACAACGAACACCGGGGAGCTGTTTTTT
TRBV7-9	TRBJ2-1	TRBD2	.	CASSLLASGARNEQFF	TGTGCCAGCAGCTTATTGGCTAGCGGGGCCCGCAATGAGCAGTTCTTC
TRBV18	TRBJ2-1	TRBD2	.	CASSPMASGAYNEQFF	TGTGCCAGCTCACCCATGGCTAGCGGGGCCTACAATGAGCAGTTCTTC
TRBV2	TRBJ1-5	.	.	CASTGNSNQPQHF	TGTGCCAGCACAGGTAATAGCAATCAGCCCCAGCATTTT
TRBV6-5	TRBJ1-2	.	.	CAVSLGGDGYTF	TGTGCCGTGAGTCTGGGCGGGGATGGCTACACCTTC
TRBV6-2/TRBV6-3	TRBJ1-1	TRBD1	.	CASSFRDSMNTEAFF	TGTGCCAGCAGTTTCCGGGACAGCATGAACACTGAAGCTTTCTTT
TRBV7-2	TRBJ2-7	TRBD2	.	CASSPRSGGHYEQYF	TGTGCCAGCAGCCCCCGGAGCGGGGGGCACTACGAGCAGTACTTC
TRBV4-1	TRBJ1-2	TRBD1	.	CASSQSRDRKYGYTF	TGCGCCAGCAGCCAGAGCCGGGACAGGAAGTATGGCTACACCTTC
TRBV10-3	TRBJ2-1	TRBD2	.	CAIRAERGPYNEQFF	TGTGCCATCAGGGCGGAGCGGGGGCCTTACAATGAGCAGTTCTTC
TRBV15	TRBJ2-3	TRBD2	.	CATSREVRTSGFTDTQYF	TGTGCCACCAGCAGAGAAGTCAGGACTAGCGGTTTCACAGATACGCAGTATTTT
TRBV11-1	TRBJ2-5	.	once	CASSLAPNSAIETQYF	TGTGCCAGCAGCTTAGCGCCTAATTCCGCCATAGAGACCCAGTACTTC